Listed below are T cell receptor beta chains from one sample, sequenced in a study of blood T cell repertoires in COVID-19. TCRdb's table, derived via immunoSEQ multiplex PCR, lists solely in-frame clones and lacks some. The table includes around 290,000 clones, approximately 90% detected once. The sequenced sample was peripheral blood. These receptors originate from a man aged 35-49 years with acute or convalescent COVID-19. CDR3s include the opening cysteine and the closing phenylalanine or tryptophan. The D gene is left open where the match is weak. The size of a clone is reported for some rows only, either as once, few or many, or as a class for expanded clones.

d_call: -; clone_size: -; cdr3_length: 15; j_call: TRBJ1-5; v_call: TRBV6-2/TRBV6-3; cdr3_nt: TGTGCCAGCAGTTACTCGTCCTATAGCAATCAGCCCCAGCATTTT; cdr3_aa: CASSYSSYSNQPQHF
d_call: TRBD2; clone_size: -; cdr3_length: 18; j_call: TRBJ2-3; v_call: TRBV2; cdr3_nt: TGTGCCAGCAGCCAAACCGGTAGCGGGGGGCCCGCCACAGATACGCAGTATTTT; cdr3_aa: CASSQTGSGGPATDTQYF
d_call: TRBD1; clone_size: -; cdr3_length: 15; j_call: TRBJ1-1; v_call: TRBV9; cdr3_nt: TGTGCCAGCAGCGTAGGCAAGGGGGCGGGCACTGAAGCTTTCTTT; cdr3_aa: CASSVGKGAGTEAFF
d_call: -; clone_size: few; cdr3_length: 14; j_call: TRBJ1-1; v_call: TRBV3-1/TRBV3-2; cdr3_nt: TGTGCCAGCGCCCGGGGGGCAGAGACCACTGAAGCTTTCTTT; cdr3_aa: CASARGAETTEAFF
d_call: TRBD1; clone_size: -; cdr3_length: 15; j_call: TRBJ1-5; v_call: TRBV2; cdr3_nt: TGTGCCAGCAGTCGTTCGACAGGGGGCGGACAGCCCCAGCATTTT; cdr3_aa: CASSRSTGGGQPQHF
d_call: -; clone_size: -; cdr3_length: 13; j_call: TRBJ1-1; v_call: TRBV25-1; cdr3_nt: TGTGCCAGCACCCGAGGAGCGAACACTGAAGCTTTCTTT; cdr3_aa: CASTRGANTEAFF
d_call: TRBD1; clone_size: -; cdr3_length: 14; j_call: TRBJ1-1; v_call: TRBV5-1; cdr3_nt: TGCGCCAGCAGCTCGGACAGGGGGGACACTGAAGCTTTCTTT; cdr3_aa: CASSSDRGDTEAFF
d_call: -; clone_size: -; cdr3_length: 13; j_call: TRBJ1-2; v_call: TRBV6-5; cdr3_nt: TGTGCCAGCAGTAAACAGGTTCACTATGGCTACACCTTC; cdr3_aa: CASSKQVHYGYTF
d_call: TRBD1; clone_size: -; cdr3_length: 15; j_call: TRBJ1-4; v_call: TRBV13; cdr3_nt: TGTGCCAGCAGCTTAGCACAGGGGGGAGGTGAAAAACTGTTTTTT; cdr3_aa: CASSLAQGGGEKLFF
d_call: -; clone_size: few; cdr3_length: 13; j_call: TRBJ1-5; v_call: TRBV29-1; cdr3_nt: TGCAGCGCCATAATTCCTCTCGGCGGGCCCCAGCATTTT; cdr3_aa: CSAIIPLGGPQHF
d_call: -; clone_size: -; cdr3_length: 15; j_call: TRBJ2-1; v_call: TRBV11-3; cdr3_nt: TGTGCCAGCAGCCCCAGGGTAAATAGTTACAATGAGCAGTTCTTC; cdr3_aa: CASSPRVNSYNEQFF